What follows is one T cell receptor (beta chain) and its context. Its antigen is not known. The CDR3 totals 15 residues. V lost 3 bases and J lost 4; bases outside the gene matches: 6. From germline, CDR1 is LGHNA and CDR2 YSLEER. This entry belongs to a study of cytomegalovirus exposure and HLA in healthy donors. Study-wide points: The study flagged about 160 TCR beta chains as cytomegalovirus-associated. Most subjects had HLA-A and HLA-B alleles reportedly predicted accurately by TCR beta sequences.

13 Jbeta primers and 60 Vbeta primers were used for the PCR. Here immunoSEQ multiplex PCR was the method, and the copy in TCRdb shows in-frame clones only, minus some. The sample holds about 63,000 clones, over 60% seen once. This clonotype originated in a man over 45 in good health and CMV-seropositive. Material for sequencing was PBMCs. The chain joins TRBV4-3 to TRBJ2-5, with TRBD1 identical over 9 bases. CDR3 sequence: CASSQAQGAGETQYF. The CDR3 DNA sequence: TGCGCCAGCAGCCAGGCACAGGGGGCGGGAGAGACCCAGTACTTC.